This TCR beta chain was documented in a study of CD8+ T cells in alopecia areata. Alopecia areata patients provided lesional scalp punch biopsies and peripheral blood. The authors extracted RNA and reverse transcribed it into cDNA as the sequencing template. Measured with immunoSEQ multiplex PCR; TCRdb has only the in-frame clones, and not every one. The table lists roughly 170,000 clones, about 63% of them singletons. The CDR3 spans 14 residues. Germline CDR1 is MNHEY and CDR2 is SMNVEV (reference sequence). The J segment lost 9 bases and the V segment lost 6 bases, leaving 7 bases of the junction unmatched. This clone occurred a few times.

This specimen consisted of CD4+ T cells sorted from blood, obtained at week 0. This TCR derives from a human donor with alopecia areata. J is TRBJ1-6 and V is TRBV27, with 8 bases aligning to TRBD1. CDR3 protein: CASRPGGAGSPLHF. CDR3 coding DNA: TGTGCCAGCAGACCAGGGGGCGCGGGTTCACCCCTCCACTTT.